Reported below is one TCR beta chain. Its specificity is unknown. This specimen belongs to a study of T cell repertoires in cytomegalovirus infection. Across the whole study: Researchers turned to recently identified HLA-C-restricted CMV epitopes as well as well-studied HLA-B-restricted ones.

TCRdb reprocessed the reads with MiXCR, giving one entry per CDR3 protein. The data contain 370,000 or so distinct CDR3 sequences, about 32% of them singletons. The CDR3 runs 13 residues. V lost 6 bases and J lost 5, with 13 bases in between. Germline V gives CDR1 SNHLY, CDR2 FYNNEI. This chain links TRBV2 with TRBJ2-5, with D perhaps matching TRBD1 (6 bases). Sequenced material: cultured PBMCs, taken from culture after CMV antigen stimulation. The receptor's source is a human donor in good health (CMV status not recorded). Some clones in this sample may be carry-over from other donors' samples. DNA of the CDR3: TGTGCCAGCAGCGGGGACATTCCGGAGACCCAGTACTTC. Translated: CASSGDIPETQYF. The whole variable domain, remainder taken from reference TRBV2 and TRBJ2-5, is EPEVTQTPSHQVTQMGQEVILRCVPISNHLYFYWYRQILGQKVEFLVSFYNNEISEKSEIFDDQFSVERPDGSNFTLKIRSTKLEDSAMYFCASSGDIPETQYFGPGTRLLVL.